The rows below give T cell receptor beta chains drawn from one sample of a study of human T cells and chemical hapten exposure. A single record per CDR3 protein comes from TCRdb applying MiXCR to the RACE reads. The table records about 120,000 distinct CDR3 sequences, roughly 13% of them present only once. The material was whole blood, obtained in connection with sensitization to the hapten diphenylcyclopropenone (DPC). The source of these receptors is a man between 18 and 29 years old with alopecia areata. Some clones in this sample may be carry-over from other donors' samples. Both conserved end residues are part of each CDR3.

14	TRBV10-3	CAIRGELGRYEQYF
15	TRBV19	CASSIGAPNTDTQYF
15	TRBV11-2	CASSFLIESYNEQFF
13	TRBV9	CASSVVDLNEQFF
13	TRBV7-3	CASGTDTGNTIYF
13	TRBV2	CASSPGPTDTQYF
15	TRBV12-5	CASGFTGGREDTQYF
15	TRBV6-2/TRBV6-3	CASRQSWTGVNEQFF
14	TRBV29-1	CSVDGGFPQETQYF
16	TRBV11-1	CASSKSTSYVTGELFF
11	TRBV19	CAPGDQETQYF
14	TRBV4-3	CASSRTGVDSPLHF
16	TRBV7-7	CVSSLGRSGNTGELFF
15	TRBV20-1	CSASGSGENTDTQYF
18	TRBV20-1	CSATREHGLHPSTDTQYF
14	TRBV20-1	CSARQDYSGNTIYF
12	TRBV29-1	CSAQAGQETQYF
14	TRBV7-6	CASSLGTEAYEQYF
13	TRBV11-3	CASSLGGPETQYF
15	TRBV3-1	CASSLIATEKETQYF
18	TRBV5-1	CASSLGGLAGPSSYEQYF
16	TRBV5-5	CASRQRLAVNTGELFF
12	TRBV6-1	CASSGLGQPQHF